Listed below are T cell receptor beta chains from one sample, sequenced in a study of CXCR3-negative and CXCR3-positive naive CD8 T cells. Using the 5' RACE reads, TCRdb records one entry per CDR3 protein without DNA. The sample totals tens of thousands of distinct CDR3 sequences. The material sequenced was memory CD8+ T cells from blood. The source is a human donor in good health. Some clones in this sample may be carry-over from other donors' samples. Both conserved end residues are part of each CDR3. The order of the fields is clone size, J gene, V gene, CDR3 protein. Some rows have no size entry. The others give once, few or many, or a class for an expanded clone.

NA	TRBJ2-2	TRBV27	CASSFQGSGELFF
NA	TRBJ2-7	TRBV18	CASSRGYDSYEQYF
NA	TRBJ2-7	TRBV27	CASSPKRGTVSYEQYF
NA	TRBJ2-5	TRBV20-1	CSARGAGGPVYETQYF
NA	TRBJ2-5	TRBV19	CASSIVPGTKETQYF
medium-sized	TRBJ2-1	TRBV4-3	CASSQDWTGGGDEQFF
NA	TRBJ1-1	TRBV7-6	CASSARQGLNTEAFF
medium-sized	TRBJ2-7	TRBV6-2/TRBV6-3	CASSPGTSSYEQYF
NA	TRBJ2-5	TRBV6-5	CASSYSNLGGETQYF
NA	TRBJ2-2	TRBV29-1	CSVAENTGELFF
medium-sized	TRBJ2-3	TRBV6-2/TRBV6-3	CASTEGEGSTDTQYF
NA	TRBJ2-2	TRBV6-4	CASSKEDTGELFF
NA	TRBJ2-7	TRBV6-2/TRBV6-3	CASTHLASLYEQYF
NA	TRBJ2-7	TRBV6-5	CASSWAGTGVYEQYF
NA	TRBJ2-7	TRBV12-3/TRBV12-4	CASSTGQSLHYEQYF
NA	TRBJ1-2	TRBV7-9	CASSQGQGTNGYTF
NA	TRBJ1-5	TRBV20-1	CSARGEAGLGNQPQHF
NA	TRBJ2-2	TRBV6-4	CASSQDPTGELFF
NA	TRBJ2-3	TRBV9	CASSGISGGEDTQYF
NA	TRBJ2-7	TRBV7-9	CASSLPPGGVYEQYF
NA	TRBJ1-1	TRBV30	CAWIRDRGRQTEAFF
NA	TRBJ2-7	TRBV20-1	CSASFSYEQYF
NA	TRBJ2-3	TRBV28	CASSLRGHKDTQYF
NA	TRBJ2-1	TRBV7-7	CASSPGLAGAPRNEQFF
NA	TRBJ2-2	TRBV7-2	CASSDRDKYTGELFF
NA	TRBJ1-2	TRBV20-1	CSATNNPGTSYGYTF
NA	TRBJ2-7	TRBV7-6	CASSLAPGTGAGEQYF
NA	TRBJ2-3	TRBV12-3/TRBV12-4	CASSLQGSTDTQYF
NA	TRBJ2-1	TRBV5-1	CASSEFRQSSYNEQFF
NA	TRBJ2-3	TRBV7-6	CASSSEADTQYF
NA	TRBJ1-2	TRBV2	CASSEANENGYTF
NA	TRBJ2-1	TRBV10-3	CAIRDQGMPYNEQFF
medium-sized	TRBJ1-4	TRBV15	CATSRGPESEKLFF
NA	TRBJ2-1	TRBV7-3	CASSSAGGLRNEQFF
NA	TRBJ2-1	TRBV7-9	CASSLATGEIEQFF
NA	TRBJ2-7	TRBV2	CASSEGGQNYEQYF
NA	TRBJ2-6	TRBV7-7	CASSRFLGSSGANVLTF